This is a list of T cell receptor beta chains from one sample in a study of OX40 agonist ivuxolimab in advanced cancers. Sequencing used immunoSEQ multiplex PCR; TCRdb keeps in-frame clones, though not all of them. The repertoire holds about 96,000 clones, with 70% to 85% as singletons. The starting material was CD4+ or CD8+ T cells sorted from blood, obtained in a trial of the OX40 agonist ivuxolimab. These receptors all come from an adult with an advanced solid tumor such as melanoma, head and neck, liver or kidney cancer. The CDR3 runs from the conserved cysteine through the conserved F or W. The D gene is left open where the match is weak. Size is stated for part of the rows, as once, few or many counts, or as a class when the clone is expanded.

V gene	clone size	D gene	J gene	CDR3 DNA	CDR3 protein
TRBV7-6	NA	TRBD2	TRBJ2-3	TGTGCCAGCAGCTTTATTCCGAATAGCGGGAGGGAAACAGATACGCAGTATTTT	CASSFIPNSGRETDTQYF
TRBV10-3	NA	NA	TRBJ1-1	TGTGCCACCAGCCAGGGCACATGGAACACTGAAGCTTTCTTT	CATSQGTWNTEAFF
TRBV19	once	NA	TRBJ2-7	TGTGCCAGTAGTAAGATATCGGGAACAGGGAGAGTTTCCTACGAGCAGTACTTC	CASSKISGTGRVSYEQYF
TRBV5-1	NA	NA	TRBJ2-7	TGCGCCAGCAGCTTGGCTGGGACTGGCCCGCTCTACGAGCAGTACTTC	CASSLAGTGPLYEQYF
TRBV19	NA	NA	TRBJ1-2	TGTGCCAGCCGGGACCTACTCTATGGCTACACCTTC	CASRDLLYGYTF
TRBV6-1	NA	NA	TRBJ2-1	TGTGCCAGCAGTGAGGGGGTGGGTGAGCAGTTCTTC	CASSEGVGEQFF
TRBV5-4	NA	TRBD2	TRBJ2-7	TGTGCCAGCAGCCTACTAGGACTAGCGAAGAACGAGCAGTACTTC	CASSLLGLAKNEQYF
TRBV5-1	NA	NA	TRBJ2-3	TGCGCCAGCAGCTTGCGGGGACTCGCAGATACGCAGTATTTT	CASSLRGLADTQYF
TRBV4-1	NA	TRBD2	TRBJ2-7	TGCGCCAGCAGCCGCTCTAGCGGGGGCGACGAGCAGTACTTC	CASSRSSGGDEQYF
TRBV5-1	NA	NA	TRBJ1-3	TGCGCCAGCAGCTTGTGGGACTCTGGAAACACCATATATTTT	CASSLWDSGNTIYF
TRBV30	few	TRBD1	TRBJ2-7	TGTGCCTGGGGCAGGGGGCTAGGCTCCTACGAGCAGTACTTC	CAWGRGLGSYEQYF
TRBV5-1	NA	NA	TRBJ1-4	TGCGCCAGCAGCTTGGAAGGGAACGGTGAAAAACTGTTTTTT	CASSLEGNGEKLFF
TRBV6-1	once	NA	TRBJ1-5	TGTGCCAGCAGTGAGGGGAGATCTTGGGGCAATCAGCCCCAGCATTTT	CASSEGRSWGNQPQHF
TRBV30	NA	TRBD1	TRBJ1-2	TGTGCCTGGCTGAACTTAGGGACAGGCCGACAAAGCTACACCTTC	CAWLNLGTGRQSYTF
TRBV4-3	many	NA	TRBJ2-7	TGCGCCAGCAGCCAAGATCAATTCTACGAGCAGTACTTC	CASSQDQFYEQYF
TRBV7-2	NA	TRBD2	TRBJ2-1	TGTGCCTCCCGACAAAGCGGGGGCCTCTACAATGAGCAGTTCTTC	CASRQSGGLYNEQFF
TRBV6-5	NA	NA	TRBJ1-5	TGTGCCACCAGAACGGACCCTAATCAGCCCCAGCATTTT	CATRTDPNQPQHF
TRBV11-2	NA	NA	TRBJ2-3	TGTGCCAGCAGCTTACACCGCACAGATACGCAGTATTTT	CASSLHRTDTQYF
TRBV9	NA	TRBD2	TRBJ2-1	TGTGCCAGCGGCGGGGGGACTAGCGGGTACAATGAGCAGTTCTTC	CASGGGTSGYNEQFF
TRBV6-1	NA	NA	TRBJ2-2	TGTGCCAGCAGTGGACAGGAGGGGCTGGGTGCCGGGGAGCTGTTTTTT	CASSGQEGLGAGELFF
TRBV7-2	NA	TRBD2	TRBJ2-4	TGTGCCAGCAGCCCACTGGGACTAGCGGGGTACAAAAACATTCAGTACTTC	CASSPLGLAGYKNIQYF
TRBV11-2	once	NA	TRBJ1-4	TGTGCCAGCAGCTCCCCGGGGATGGGGGAAAAACTGTTTTTT	CASSSPGMGEKLFF
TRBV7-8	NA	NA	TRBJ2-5	TGTGCCAGCAGCTCGGACCCCAAGCAGTACTTC	CASSSDPKQYF
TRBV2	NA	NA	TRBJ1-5	TGTGCCAGCAGGGTGGACAGATCTTTTAGCAATCAGCCCCAGCATTTT	CASRVDRSFSNQPQHF